These T cell receptor beta chains were read from a single sample in a study of beta chain features in type 1 diabetes. Libraries were prepared by immunoSEQ multiplex PCR; TCRdb keeps only in-frame clonotypes and omits some of them. This sample has around 360,000 clones, with roughly 12% found just once. The sample taken for sequencing was naive CD4+ T cells from blood. The receptors were sampled from a woman between 18 and 29 years old with type 1 diabetes. Each CDR3 is given with its conserved first and last residue. The D gene is left open where the match is weak. The size of a clone is reported for some rows only, either as once, few or many, or as a class for expanded clones.

>NA|TRBJ2-7|TRBV11-2|NA
CASSLSDRNSYEQYF
TGTGCCAGCAGCTTGAGTGACAGAAACTCCTACGAGCAGTACTTC
>TRBD2|TRBJ2-3|TRBV4-1|few
CATGGRPDTQYF
TGCGCCACGGGAGGTCGCCCAGATACGCAGTATTTT
>NA|TRBJ1-1|TRBV29-1|NA
CSPYRASDTEAFF
TGCAGCCCTTACAGGGCATCGGACACTGAAGCTTTCTTT
>TRBD2|TRBJ2-7|TRBV30|NA
CAWSLSGSPGAYEQYF
TGTGCCTGGAGTTTAAGCGGGAGTCCCGGGGCCTACGAGCAGTACTTC
>TRBD2|TRBJ2-1|TRBV7-2|NA
CASSLSGVNEQFF
TGTGCCAGCAGCTTGAGCGGGGTCAATGAGCAGTTCTTC
>NA|TRBJ2-2|TRBV25-1|NA
CASSDLVTGELFF
TGTGCCAGCAGTGATTTAGTTACCGGGGAGCTGTTTTTT
>TRBD1|TRBJ1-6|TRBV6-5|NA
CASSEGQGASPLHF
TGTGCCAGCAGTGAGGGACAGGGGGCTTCACCCCTCCACTTT
>NA|TRBJ2-2|TRBV4-1|few
CASSQDRNIPRGWELFF
TGCGCCAGCAGCCAAGATAGAAACATTCCAAGGGGATGGGAGCTGTTTTTT
>NA|TRBJ2-1|TRBV14|NA
CASSPSRRDEQFF
TGTGCCAGCAGCCCCTCGCGCAGGGATGAGCAGTTCTTC
>TRBD2|TRBJ2-7|TRBV6-4|few
CASTVAGGEQYF
TGTGCCAGCACCGTTGCGGGGGGCGAGCAGTACTTC
>NA|TRBJ2-7|TRBV6-6|NA
CASSQPGYEQYF
TGTGCCAGCAGTCAGCCAGGGTACGAGCAGTACTTC
>TRBD2|TRBJ2-1|TRBV15|few
CATRAAGVNNEQFF
TGTGCCACCCGCGCGGCGGGGGTGAACAATGAGCAGTTCTTC
>NA|TRBJ1-5|TRBV19|NA
CASYDRSYSNQPQHF
TGTGCCAGCTATGACAGGTCGTATAGCAATCAGCCCCAGCATTTT
>NA|TRBJ1-2|TRBV29-1|few
CSVAERGYTF
TGCAGCGTTGCAGAGCGTGGCTACACCTTC
>TRBD2|TRBJ2-7|TRBV5-4|NA
CASSLAGTSGHEQYF
TGTGCCAGCAGCTTGGCCGGGACTAGTGGCCACGAGCAGTACTTC
>NA|TRBJ1-2|TRBV9|NA
CASSAPQGLSGGYTF
TGTGCCAGCAGCGCCCCTCAGGGGTTATCAGGTGGCTACACCTTC
>TRBD2|TRBJ2-7|TRBV29-1|few
CSVIPGLNSYEQYF
TGCAGCGTGATCCCGGGACTAAACTCCTACGAGCAGTACTTC
>NA|TRBJ2-7|TRBV21-1|NA
CASSPCPAATSYEQYF
TGTGCCAGCAGCCCCTGTCCCGCGGCTACCTCCTACGAGCAGTACTTC
>NA|TRBJ2-2|TRBV2|NA
CASSEVSTGELFF
TGTGCCAGCAGTGAAGTTAGCACCGGGGAGCTGTTTTTT
>NA|TRBJ2-1|TRBV9|few
CASSTRPPSDLYNEQFF
TGTGCCAGCAGCACCCGACCCCCTAGCGACTTATACAATGAGCAGTTCTTC
>NA|TRBJ2-7|TRBV30|NA
CAWSARRSSGNSYEQYF
TGTGCCTGGAGTGCCCGCCGATCAAGCGGAAACTCCTACGAGCAGTACTTC
>TRBD1|TRBJ2-7|TRBV4-2|NA
CASSQVMGQNFYEQYF
TGTGCCAGCAGCCAAGTGATGGGACAGAATTTTTACGAGCAGTACTTC